The T cell receptor (beta chain) described here comes from a study of T cell changes during pregnancy in multiple sclerosis. The repertoire was sequenced with immunoSEQ multiplex PCR; TCRdb's copy has only in-frame clones and lacks some. The profile shows 37,000 or so clones, 88% of them singletons. V was clipped by 3 bases and J by 4 bases, with 14 bases between them. The germline CDR1 and CDR2 sequences are MDHEN and SYDVKM. This CDR3 contains 15 residues. This clone was observed a few times. The starting material was CD4+ T cells from peripheral blood mononuclear cells, obtained before pregnancy. The chain recombines TRBV28 with TRBJ2-3; D perhaps matches TRBD1 (5 bases). This sequence originates from a female donor with multiple sclerosis, enrolled in a pregnancy study. This chain's CDR3 is CASSLGPSRADTQYF. The DNA for the CDR3 is TGTGCCAGCAGTTTGGGGCCTTCGCGCGCAGATACGCAGTATTTT.